These 27 T cell receptor beta chains were sequenced from one sample in a study of Ad26.COV2.S vaccination and SARS-CoV-2 variants. Using immunoSEQ multiplex PCR, the repertoire was profiled, and TCRdb retains in-frame clones only, with some absent. The data contain 350,000 to 450,000 clones, 75% to 90% of them seen just once; the ten biggest clones take up around 1.9%. The treatment was: 15 to 20 received Ad26.COV2.S at low or high dose, single or two shots; about 5 received placebo; per-sample allocation not given. Vaccine and placebo recipients were sampled on day 63 after the first injection. The starting material was peripheral blood, obtained in a trial of Ad26.COV2.S vaccine versus placebo. All receptors derive from a person between 18 and 65 years old who received the Ad26.COV2.S COVID-19 vaccine or a placebo.

V gene TRBV6-6 combines with J gene TRBJ1-5, with 9 bases lining up with TRBD1. The CDR3 has 15 residues. Germline V CDR1 and CDR2: MNHNY, SVGAGI (reference sequence). V trimming: 5 bases; J trimming: 6 bases; junction bases outside the gene matches: 8. Here the CDR3 reads CASSANRGLGQPQHF. DNA of the CDR3: TGTGCCAGCAGTGCCAACAGGGGGCTCGGTCAGCCCCAGCATTTT.

This clone was seen just once. The CDR3 region is CASSLEGYSNQPQHF. In nucleotides, the CDR3 is TGCGCCAGCAGCTTGGAAGGGTATAGCAATCAGCCCCAGCATTTT. The J gene is TRBJ1-5, the V gene TRBV5-1; D gene ambiguous. Germline lookup yields CDR1 SGHRS and CDR2 YFSETQ. The CDR3 extends over 15 amino acids. V was clipped by 0 bases and J by 0 bases, with 7 bases between them.

The gene calls are TRBV19 and TRBJ1-2; a weak D match, TRBD1 (5 bases). V dropped 7 bases and J dropped 6 bases, with 15 bases sitting between them. The CDR3 consists of 13 residues. CDR1 is LNHDA and CDR2 is SQIVND in the germline V gene (reference sequence). CDR3 protein: CASNLLGGHGYTF. In DNA form, the CDR3 reads TGTGCCAGTAACCTCTTGGGGGGTCATGGCTACACCTTC.

The CDR3 DNA is TGTGCCAGCAGCGGGGGGACTAGCGGGTTTTACAATGAGCAGTTCTTC. This gives the protein CASSGGTSGFYNEQFF. V usage is TRBV5-4 and J usage is TRBJ2-1; 12 nucleotides line up with TRBD2. Germline-derived CDR1 and CDR2 are SGHNT and YYREEE (reference sequence). CDR3 size: 16 residues. The V and J ends lost 4 bases and 4 bases, in that order; junction bases with no gene match: 6.

The J gene is TRBJ1-1, the V gene TRBV14, with 7 positions matching TRBD1. This CDR3 contains 15 residues. J gave up 4 bases and V 0 bases, and 5 bases lay outside the gene matches. The germline gives CDR1 SGHDN, CDR2 FVKESK. The CDR3 loop is CASSQDFPGGTEAFF. As DNA, the CDR3 is TGTGCCAGCAGCCAAGATTTCCCAGGGGGCACTGAAGCTTTCTTT.

The rearrangement links TRBV5-1 to TRBJ2-2; unclear D gene. Germline CDR1 reads SGHRS; CDR2 reads YFSETQ. There are 11 residues in the CDR3. Trimming shortened V by 1 base and J by 9 bases, and 4 bases separated the two germline ends. The CDR3 bases are TGCGCCAGCAGCTTGAATCGGGAGCTGTTTTTT. It specifies CASSLNRELFF. Using reference TRBV5-1 and TRBJ2-2 for the parts outside the CDR3, the full variable domain is KAGVTQTPRYLIKTRGQQVTLSCSPISGHRSVSWYQQTPGQGLQFLFEYFSETQRNKGNFPGRFSGRQFSNSRSEMNVSTLELGDSALYLCASSLNRELFFGEGSRLTVL.

The rearrangement links TRBV7-2 to TRBJ2-5, with TRBD2 matching over 10 bases. The V and J ends lost 6 bases and 5 bases, in that order; junction bases with no gene match: 9. From germline, CDR1 is SGHTA and CDR2 FQGNSA. This CDR3 is built from 15 residues. The CDR3 loop reads CASSLDGTSEETQYF. As DNA, the CDR3 is TGTGCCAGCAGTCTGGATGGGACTAGCGAGGAGACCCAGTACTTC.

V and J are TRBV18 and TRBJ2-3, with unresolved D. V was clipped by 3 bases and J by 3 bases, with 7 bases between them. Germline V lookup: CDR1 KGHSH, CDR2 LQKENI. This CDR3 has 13 amino acids. In DNA form, the CDR3 reads TGTGCCAGCTCACCGGCTGTTACAGATACGCAGTATTTT. It encodes CASSPAVTDTQYF.

V is TRBV11-2 and J is TRBJ2-5, with 9 bases fitting TRBD2. CDR3 length: 18 amino acids. Trimming at V came to 5 bases and at J to 0 bases, leaving 13 bases not matched to a gene. Looked up from germline, CDR1 is SGHAT and CDR2 is FQNNGV. CDR3 amino acids: CASSHSRLAGNYQETQYF. CDR3 sequence (DNA): TGTGCCAGCAGCCACTCCAGGCTAGCGGGGAATTACCAAGAGACCCAGTACTTC.

J is TRBJ2-7 and V is TRBV9, with 10 bases aligning to TRBD2. The J segment lost 7 bases and the V segment lost 3 bases, leaving 10 bases of the junction unmatched. The CDR3 length is 15 residues. Per the germline V gene, CDR1 is SGDLS and CDR2 is YYNGEE. The CDR3 DNA reads TGTGCCAGCAGCGGCCCCCTAGCGGGAGCGGGTGAGCAGTACTTC. This sequence encodes CASSGPLAGAGEQYF.

V gene TRBV3-1 (or the pseudogene TRBV3-2) combines with J gene TRBJ2-2, with no clear D. Trimming stripped 1 base from V and 6 bases from J, with 9 bases between. This CDR3 has 14 amino acids. Germline V gene lookup returns CDR1 LGHDT and CDR2 YNNKEL (reference sequence). Written as DNA, the CDR3 is TGTGCCAGCAGCCAAGGGTTAATTTCCGGGGAGCTGTTTTTT. The encoded protein is CASSQGLISGELFF.

This clone has a single count. The chain carries TRBV28 and TRBJ2-6; D not certain. The CDR3 sequence is 15 residues long. Germline values: CDR1 MDHEN, CDR2 SYDVKM. V was clipped by 6 bases and J by 1 base, with 10 bases between them. The CDR3 DNA follows: TGTGCCAGCAGGCCTCATAAATCTGGGGCCAACGTCCTGACTTTC. Amino acids: CASRPHKSGANVLTF.

This chain uses TRBV29-1 with TRBJ1-2; D is possibly TRBD1 (5 bases). The CDR3 has 10 residues. V lost 7 bases to trimming and J lost 6 bases, with 9 bases between them. CDR1 and CDR2 from the germline V gene are SQVTM and ANQGSEA. CDR3 amino acids: CSGGENGYTF. CDR3 coding DNA: TGCAGCGGGGGGGAGAATGGCTACACCTTC.

This clone was seen just once. This rearrangement joins TRBV15 to TRBJ2-5, with 7 bases that match TRBD1. J gave up 0 bases and V 7 bases, and 5 bases lay outside the gene matches. CDR1 and CDR2 from the germline V gene are LNHNV and YYDKDF (reference sequence). The CDR3 consists of 14 residues. The CDR3 region is CATIPGTDQETQYF. CDR3 DNA: TGTGCCACCATCCCAGGGACAGACCAAGAGACCCAGTACTTC.

The rearrangement links TRBV11-2 to TRBJ2-7; D possibly corresponds to TRBD2 (5 bases). Per the germline V gene, CDR1 is SGHAT and CDR2 is FQNNGV. The CDR3 spans 14 residues. The V gene lost 2 bases and the J gene lost 2 bases, with 10 bases spanning the gap. As DNA, the CDR3 is TGTGCCAGCAGCTTATTAGGACTTCCCTACGAGCAGTACTTC. Translating gives CASSLLGLPYEQYF.

The chain combines TRBV2 with TRBJ1-2; 9 bases match TRBD1. The CDR3 sequence is 14 residues long. Germline values: CDR1 SNHLY, CDR2 FYNNEI. Trimming removed 7 bases from V and 2 bases from J; junction bases left unmatched: 5. This CDR3 is CASNRDRENYGYTF. In DNA form, the CDR3 reads TGTGCCAGCAACCGGGACAGGGAAAACTATGGCTACACCTTC.

V and J are TRBV24-1 and TRBJ2-1, with TRBD2 matching over 12 bases. The CDR3 loop spans 16 amino acids. Trimming cost V 4 bases and J 4 bases; bases outside gene matches: 4. The V gene's germline CDR1 is KGHDR and CDR2 SFDVKD. CDR3 sequence: CATSDPGLAGYNEQFF. DNA for the CDR3: TGTGCCACCAGTGACCCTGGACTAGCGGGGTACAATGAGCAGTTCTTC.

On this clone itself: A much larger clone lies a single base off, so this may be a read error. The rearrangement joins TRBV11-2 to TRBJ2-1; 10 bases align to TRBD2. The CDR3 consists of 15 residues. CDR1 and CDR2 from the germline V gene are SGHAT and FQNNGV. V shed 4 bases, J shed 0 bases, and the junction held 0 bases outside the gene matches. The CDR3 DNA reads as TGTGCCAGCAGCTCTAGCGGGAGCTCCTACAATGAGCAGTTCTTC. As protein: CASSSSGSSYNEQFF.

The CDR3 DNA reads TGTGCCAGCAGCTGGGACAGGGGAGACGAGCAGTACTTC. Its translation is CASSWDRGDEQYF. The gene calls are TRBV21-1 and TRBJ2-7; TRBD1, as called in the table, went unchecked against the DNA. TRBV21-1 is labeled a pseudogene. The CDR3 runs 13 residues.

The chain combines TRBV5-4 with TRBJ2-7; 12 bases are shared with TRBD2. This CDR3 spans 16 amino acids. V gave up 0 bases and J gave up 4 bases; unmatched junction bases: 5. Germline assignment: CDR1 SGHNT and CDR2 YYREEE (reference sequence). The chain's CDR3 is CASSLGAGLAGYEQYF. The CDR3 DNA reads TGTGCCAGCAGCTTGGGGGCCGGACTAGCGGGATACGAGCAGTACTTC. Full variable domain (outside the CDR3, taken from reference TRBV5-4 and TRBJ2-7): ETGVTQSPTHLIKTRGQQVTLRCSSQSGHNTVSWYQQALGQGPQFIFQYYREEENGRGNFPPRFSGLQFPNYSSELNVNALELDDSALYLCASSLGAGLAGYEQYFGPGTRLTVT.

The CDR3 sequence: CASSRREGLYTQYF. The CDR3 DNA sequence: TGTGCCAGCAGTAGGAGGGAGGGCCTATATACGCAGTATTTT. V gene TRBV25-1 combines with J gene TRBJ2-3; 7 bases line up with TRBD2. The CDR3 is 14 residues long. The J segment lost 7 bases and the V segment lost 5 bases, leaving 9 bases of the junction unmatched. CDR1 and CDR2 from the germline V gene are MGHDK and SYGVNS.

J is TRBJ1-5 and V is TRBV28; D is ambiguous. V lost 2 bases, J lost 5 bases, and 10 bases lay in between. Germline V gene lookup returns CDR1 MDHEN and CDR2 SYDVKM. The length of the CDR3 is 14 residues. The CDR3 nucleotides are TGTGCCAGCAGTTTAAGGCTTCGCCATCAGCCCCAGCATTTT. This codes for CASSLRLRHQPQHF.

This clone appeared a few times. In DNA, the CDR3 is TGTGCCAGCTCACCATACCCGGGACAGTCCTCCTACGAGCAGTACTTC. Protein: CASSPYPGQSSYEQYF. This chain uses TRBV18 with TRBJ2-7; 7 nucleotides match TRBD1. The CDR3 spans 16 residues. The germline gives CDR1 KGHSH, CDR2 LQKENI. V gave up 2 bases and J gave up 0 bases; unmatched junction bases: 7.

The chain recombines TRBV12-5 with TRBJ2-1; TRBD2 matches at 10 bases. V was clipped by 1 base and J by 5 bases; unmatched bases: 8. Germline-derived CDR1 and CDR2 are LGHNT and FRNRAP. The CDR3 is 17 residues long. CDR3 amino acids: CASGLGTGTSVHNEQFF. In nucleotides, the CDR3 is TGTGCTAGTGGTTTGGGAACCGGGACTAGCGTCCACAATGAGCAGTTCTTC.

The CDR3 region is CASSLEAGGRRTQYF. In nucleotides, the CDR3 is TGCGCCAGCAGCTTGGAAGCGGGAGGGCGTCGTACGCAGTATTTT. The V gene is TRBV5-1, the J gene TRBJ2-3, with TRBD2 identical over 10 bases. This CDR3 region has 15 residues. Germline V CDR1 and CDR2: SGHRS, YFSETQ. The J segment lost 8 bases and the V segment lost 0 bases, leaving 6 bases of the junction unmatched. The full variable domain, rest sourced from reference TRBV5-1 and TRBJ2-3, is KAGVTQTPRYLIKTRGQQVTLSCSPISGHRSVSWYQQTPGQGLQFLFEYFSETQRNKGNFPGRFSGRQFSNSRSEMNVSTLELGDSALYLCASSLEAGGRRTQYFGPGTRLTVL.

This clone appeared once. The chain employs TRBV10-3 and TRBJ2-3; D is perhaps TRBD1 (6 bases). V was trimmed by 5 bases and J by 3 bases, leaving 12 bases between them. This CDR3 comprises 14 residues. Germline-derived CDR1 and CDR2 are ENHRY and SYGVKD. CDR3 region: CAISSGVGTDTQYF. CDR3 coding DNA: TGTGCCATCAGTTCAGGGGTTGGTACAGATACGCAGTATTTT.

CDR3 in DNA: TGTGCCAGCAGCCATCCCGGGGAGGGTCGGTACGAGCAGTACTTC. Translation gives CASSHPGEGRYEQYF. The chain joins TRBV3-1 (or the pseudogene TRBV3-2) to TRBJ2-7; 7 bases are a match to TRBD2. J lost 4 bases, V lost 3 bases, and 9 bases had no gene match. Germline V gives CDR1 LGHDT, CDR2 YNNKEL (reference sequence). The CDR3 spans 15 residues.